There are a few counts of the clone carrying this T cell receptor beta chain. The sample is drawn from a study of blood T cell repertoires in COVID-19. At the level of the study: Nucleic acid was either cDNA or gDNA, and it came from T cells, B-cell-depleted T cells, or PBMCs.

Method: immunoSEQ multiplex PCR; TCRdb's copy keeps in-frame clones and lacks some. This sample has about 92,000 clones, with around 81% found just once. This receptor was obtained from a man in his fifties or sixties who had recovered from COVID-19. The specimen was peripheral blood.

CDR3 DNA: TGTGCCAGCAGTTATCGGGAGACAGGGGGCCAGCCCCAGCATTTT. The encoded protein is CASSYRETGGQPQHF. V gene TRBV6-2 or TRBV6-3 combines with J gene TRBJ1-5; TRBD1 matches 10 bases. With 3 bases clipped from V and 7 bases from J, the junction kept 6 bases outside the gene matches. Germline V gives CDR1 MNHEY, CDR2 SVGEGT. The CDR3 has 15 residues.